These 17 T cell receptor beta chains were all obtained from the same sample, sequenced in a study of T cell repertoires in cytomegalovirus infection. TCRdb re-called the reads through MiXCR, storing one row per CDR3 protein. The table shows 400,000 or so distinct CDR3 sequences, with around 18% occurring only once. Sample: PBMCs. Receptors were obtained from a human donor in good health (CMV status not recorded). Some clones in this sample may be carry-over from other donors' samples.

For this clonotype: This may be a read error: a much more frequent sequence differs by one nucleotide. The genes are TRBV7-8 and TRBJ2-2, with no clear D. CDR3 size: 16 residues. CDR1 SGHVS and CDR2 FQNEAQ come from the germline V gene. CDR3 nucleotides: TGTGCCAACAGCTCCATAAATAGTGGGCTCACCGGGGAGCTGTTTTTT. Protein sequence: CANSSINSGLTGELFF.

The chain couples TRBV10-3 to TRBJ2-1; 7 positions match TRBD2. V dropped 2 bases and J dropped 4; count of bases not matched to a gene: 17. The CDR3 totals 19 residues. Germline V gene lookup returns CDR1 ENHRY and CDR2 SYGVKD. The CDR3 DNA sequence: TGTGCCATCAGTGAGCCCCCATCCTGGCGGGGGATAGGGTACAATGAGCAGTTCTTC. It is translated as CAISEPPSWRGIGYNEQFF.

This clonotype was counted at least ten times. The chain recombines TRBV12-3 or TRBV12-4 with TRBJ2-3, with D uncertain. The V end lost 6 bases, the J end lost 5 bases, and 15 bases lay between the germline ends. The CDR3 runs to 14 residues. The CDR3 spells CASSEYSTRDTQYF. As DNA, the CDR3 is TGTGCCAGCAGCGAGTACTCGACAAGAGATACGCAGTATTTT.

This sequence joins TRBV18 and TRBJ2-7, with D perhaps being TRBD1 or TRBD2 (5 bases each). With 2 bases removed from V and 2 bases from J, the gap between germline ends came to 25 bases. Germline V gene data show CDR1 as KGHSH and CDR2 as LQKENI. This CDR3 spans 19 amino acids. The CDR3 DNA follows: TGTGCCAGCTCACCAGGGGGATCCAACGGCCAGGAGATCACCTACGAGCAGTACTTC. Protein product: CASSPGGSNGQEITYEQYF.

In this sample, this clonotype turned up a few times. The CDR3 nucleotides are TGTGCCAGCAGCTCCACGGGACTGCAAGAGACCCAGTACTTC. It is translated as CASSSTGLQETQYF. This chain uses TRBV7-9 with TRBJ2-5; D possibly corresponds to TRBD2 (6 bases). Trimming removed 4 bases from V and 2 bases from J, with 11 bases in between. Germline CDR1 SEHNR, CDR2 FQNEAQ (reference sequence). This CDR3 is 14 amino acids long.

The table lists this clonotype with many counts. The chain combines TRBV7-2 with TRBJ2-7; 10 bases fit TRBD2. Germline CDR1 reads SGHTA; CDR2 reads FQGNSA. The CDR3 is made up of 18 amino acids. The trim removed 8 bases at V and 0 bases at J, leaving 16 bases unmatched. In nucleotides, the CDR3 is TGTGCCAGCGGTTACAGGACTAGCGGCCAGACTAGCTCCTACGAGCAGTACTTC. It codes for CASGYRTSGQTSSYEQYF.

This chain connects TRBV5-4 to TRBJ1-2; tentative D call: TRBD1 (5 bases). V lost 3 bases to trimming and J lost 0 bases, with 9 bases between them. CDR3 length: 14 residues. Germline CDR1 and CDR2: SGHNT and YYREEE (reference sequence). The chain's CDR3 is CASSSTDSNYGYTF. As DNA, the CDR3 is TGTGCCAGCAGCTCGACAGATTCTAACTATGGCTACACCTTC. Filled out from reference TRBV5-4 and TRBJ1-2, the complete variable domain reads ETGVTQSPTHLIKTRGQQVTLRCSSQSGHNTVSWYQQALGQGPQFIFQYYREEENGRGNFPPRFSGLQFPNYSSELNVNALELDDSALYLCASSSTDSNYGYTFGSGTRLTVV.

The chain couples TRBV24-1 to TRBJ2-2; 11 nucleotides agree with TRBD2. The ends lost 2 bases at V and 3 bases at J; junction bases unmatched: 10. The germline gives CDR1 KGHDR, CDR2 SFDVKD. The CDR3 has 19 residues. DNA for the CDR3: TGTGCCACCAGTGATTGGACCCCGACTAGCGGGGTTCACACCGGGGAGCTGTTTTTT. Protein sequence: CATSDWTPTSGVHTGELFF.

There are many counts of this clonotype. V gene TRBV7-8 combines with J gene TRBJ1-2, with D perhaps matching TRBD1 (5 bases). The germline V and J ends were trimmed by 4 bases and 4 bases, with 16 bases remaining between them. Germline assignment: CDR1 SGHVS and CDR2 FQNEAQ. The CDR3 loop spans 15 amino acids. CDR3 in DNA: TGTGCCAGCAGCTCAACACAGGAGGGAACCTATGGCTACACCTTC. Encoded protein: CASSSTQEGTYGYTF.

The CDR3 here is CASSVGDRGGEKLFF. CDR3 bases: TGTGCCAGCAGCGTAGGAGACAGGGGAGGCGAAAAACTGTTTTTT. The chain links TRBV7-9 to TRBJ1-4, with TRBD1 matching 8 bases. CDR3 length: 15 residues. The germline V gene encodes CDR1 SEHNR and CDR2 FQNEAQ (reference sequence). Unmatched junction bases numbered 10, after V lost 5 bases and J lost 8 bases.

This clonotype was recorded a few times. V gene TRBV7-9 combines with J gene TRBJ2-3; D is unresolved. V was pared by 4 bases and J by 1 base, with 15 bases between. This CDR3 is built from 16 residues. CDR1 SEHNR and CDR2 FQNEAQ come from the germline V gene (reference sequence). The CDR3 DNA reads as TGTGCCAGCAGCTCCCCCCTTGGGCAGCGCACAGATACGCAGTATTTT. Its protein product is CASSSPLGQRTDTQYF.

This chain connects TRBV5-6 to TRBJ1-1; D remains unclear. Germline V gene lookup returns CDR1 SGHDT and CDR2 YYEEEE. This CDR3 has 14 amino acids. Trimming shortened V by 0 bases and J by 1 base, and 7 bases separated the two germline ends. Written as DNA, the CDR3 is TGTGCCAGCAGCTTGGGACTGGAGAACACTGAAGCTTTCTTT. Translating gives CASSLGLENTEAFF. The full variable domain, its missing parts supplied by reference TRBV5-6 and TRBJ1-1, is DAGVTQSPTHLIKTRGQQVTLRCSPKSGHDTVSWYQQALGQGPQFIFQYYEEEERQRGNFPDRFSGHQFPNYSSELNVNALLLGDSALYLCASSLGLENTEAFFGQGTRLTVV.

This clonotype showed up just a few times. The chain joins TRBV12-3 or TRBV12-4 to TRBJ2-2, with D possibly being TRBD1 (5 bases). The CDR3 is 14 amino acids. Trimming took 5 bases from V and 5 from J, leaving 12 bases between them. In DNA form, the CDR3 reads TGTGCCAGCAGTACTCAGGGCGAAACCGGGGAGCTGTTTTTT. Translating gives CASSTQGETGELFF.

The chain joins TRBV6-2 or TRBV6-3 to TRBJ2-1; 11 nucleotides match TRBD2. V shed 2 bases and J 0 bases; nucleotides not matched to a gene: 9. Germline CDR1 and CDR2: MNHEY and SVGEGT. The CDR3 sequence is 19 residues long. In DNA, the CDR3 is TGTGCCAGCAGTTACCCCAAGTTCACTAGCGGGAGCTCCTACAATGAGCAGTTCTTC. It codes for CASSYPKFTSGSSYNEQFF.

This clonotype was counted at least ten times. This chain links TRBV7-2 with TRBJ1-6; D call uncertain. Per the germline V gene, CDR1 is SGHTA and CDR2 is FQGNSA. With 3 bases removed from V and 10 bases from J, the gap between germline ends came to 10 bases. The CDR3 consists of 13 residues. For the CDR3, the DNA is TGTGCCAGCAGCTTGGGTAGGGAATCACCCCTCCACTTT. Translation: CASSLGRESPLHF.

This clonotype was recorded a few times. J is TRBJ2-3 and V is TRBV12-3 or TRBV12-4, with 8 bases fitting TRBD1. The CDR3 is made up of 17 amino acids. Trimming removed 3 bases from V and 2 bases from J; junction bases left unmatched: 10. Here the CDR3 reads CASSLGVPTGVTDTQYF. The CDR3 DNA follows: TGTGCCAGCAGTTTGGGGGTCCCGACAGGGGTCACAGATACGCAGTATTTT.

This clonotype has at least ten counts. DNA for the CDR3: TGTGCCAGCAGTTTCATCGGGGGTCCGAACACTGAAGCTTTCTTT. This gives the protein CASSFIGGPNTEAFF. J is TRBJ1-1 and V is TRBV12-3 or TRBV12-4; maybe TRBD1 (5 bases). There are 15 residues in the CDR3. V lost 3 bases to trimming and J lost 1 base, with 12 bases between them.